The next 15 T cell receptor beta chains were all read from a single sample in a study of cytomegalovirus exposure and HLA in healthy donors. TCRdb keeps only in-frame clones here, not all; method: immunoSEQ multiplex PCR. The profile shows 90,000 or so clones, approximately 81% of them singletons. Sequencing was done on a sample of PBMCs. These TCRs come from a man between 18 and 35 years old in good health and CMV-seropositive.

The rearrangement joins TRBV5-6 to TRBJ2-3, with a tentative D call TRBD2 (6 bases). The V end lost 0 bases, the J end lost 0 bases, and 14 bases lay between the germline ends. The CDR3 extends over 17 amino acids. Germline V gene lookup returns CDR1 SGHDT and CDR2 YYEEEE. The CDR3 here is CASSLELASGSTDTQYF. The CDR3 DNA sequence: TGTGCCAGCAGCTTGGAGCTAGCGAGCGGTAGCACAGATACGCAGTATTTT.

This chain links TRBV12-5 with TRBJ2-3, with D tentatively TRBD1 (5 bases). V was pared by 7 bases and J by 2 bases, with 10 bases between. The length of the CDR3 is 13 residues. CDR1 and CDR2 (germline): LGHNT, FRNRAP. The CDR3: CASAMTATDTQYF. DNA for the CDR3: TGTGCTAGTGCTATGACAGCCACAGATACGCAGTATTTT.

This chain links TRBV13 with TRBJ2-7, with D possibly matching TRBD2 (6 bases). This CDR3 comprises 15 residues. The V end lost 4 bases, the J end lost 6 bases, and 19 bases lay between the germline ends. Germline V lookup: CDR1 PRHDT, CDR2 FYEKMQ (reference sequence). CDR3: CASSSAGLLAGEQYF. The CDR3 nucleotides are TGTGCCAGCAGCTCCGCTGGTTTACTAGCAGGCGAGCAGTACTTC.

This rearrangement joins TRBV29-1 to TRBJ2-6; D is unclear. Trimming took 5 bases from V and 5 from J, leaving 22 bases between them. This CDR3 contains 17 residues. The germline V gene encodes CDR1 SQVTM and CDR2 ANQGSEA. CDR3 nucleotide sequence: TGCAGCGTTTCCAATCCACGCATACAAAGTCGGGCCAACGTCCTGACTTTC. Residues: CSVSNPRIQSRANVLTF.

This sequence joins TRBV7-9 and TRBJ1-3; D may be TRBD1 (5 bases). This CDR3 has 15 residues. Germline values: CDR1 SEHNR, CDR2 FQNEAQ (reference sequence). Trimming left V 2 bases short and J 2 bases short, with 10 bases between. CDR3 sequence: CASSLNTGAGNTIYF. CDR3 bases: TGTGCCAGCAGCTTAAACACAGGTGCTGGAAACACCATATATTTT.

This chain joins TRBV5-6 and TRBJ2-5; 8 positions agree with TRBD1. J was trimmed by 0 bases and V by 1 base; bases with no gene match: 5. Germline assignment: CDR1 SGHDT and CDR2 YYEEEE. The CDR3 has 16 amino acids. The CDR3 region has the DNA TGTGCCAGCAGCTTGAACAGGGGGAAATACCAAGAGACCCAGTACTTC. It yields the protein CASSLNRGKYQETQYF.

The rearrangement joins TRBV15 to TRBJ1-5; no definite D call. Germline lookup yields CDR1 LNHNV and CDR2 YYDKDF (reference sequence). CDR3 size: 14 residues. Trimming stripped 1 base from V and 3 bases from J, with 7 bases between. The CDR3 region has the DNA TGTGCCACCAGCAGAGCTTTCGTCAATCAGCCCCAGCATTTT. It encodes CATSRAFVNQPQHF.

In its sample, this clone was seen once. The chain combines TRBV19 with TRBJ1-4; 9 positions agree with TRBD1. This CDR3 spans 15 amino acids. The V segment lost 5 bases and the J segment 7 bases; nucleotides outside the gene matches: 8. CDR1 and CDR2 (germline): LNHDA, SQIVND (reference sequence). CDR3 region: CASSGLPGQGEKLFF. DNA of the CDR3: TGTGCCAGTAGTGGATTACCGGGACAGGGTGAAAAACTGTTTTTT. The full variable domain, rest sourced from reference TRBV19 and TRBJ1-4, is DGGITQSPKYLFRKEGQNVTLSCEQNLNHDAMYWYRQDPGQGLRLIYYSQIVNDFQKGDIAEGYSVSREKKESFPLTVTSAQKNPTAFYLCASSGLPGQGEKLFFGSGTQLSVL.

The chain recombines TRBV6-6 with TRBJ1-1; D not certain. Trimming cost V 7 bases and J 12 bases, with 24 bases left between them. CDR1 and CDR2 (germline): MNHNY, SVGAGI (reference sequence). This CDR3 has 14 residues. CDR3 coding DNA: TGTGCCAGCACCCCAACGGAGGGATCCCTGAACTCTTTCTTT. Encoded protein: CASTPTEGSLNSFF.

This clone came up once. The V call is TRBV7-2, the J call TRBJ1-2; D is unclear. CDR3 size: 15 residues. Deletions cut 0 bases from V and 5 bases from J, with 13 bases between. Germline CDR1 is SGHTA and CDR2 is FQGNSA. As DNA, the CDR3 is TGTGCCAGCAGCTTAGCGCGAGGAGGGAAATATGGCTACACCTTC. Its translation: CASSLARGGKYGYTF.

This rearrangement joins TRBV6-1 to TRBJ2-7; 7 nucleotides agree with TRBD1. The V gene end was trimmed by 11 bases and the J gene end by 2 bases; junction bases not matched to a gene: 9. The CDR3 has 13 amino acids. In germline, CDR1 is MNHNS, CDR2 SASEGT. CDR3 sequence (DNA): TGTGCCTCCACGGGACAGTTGCCCTACGAGCAGTACGTC. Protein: CASTGQLPYEQYV.

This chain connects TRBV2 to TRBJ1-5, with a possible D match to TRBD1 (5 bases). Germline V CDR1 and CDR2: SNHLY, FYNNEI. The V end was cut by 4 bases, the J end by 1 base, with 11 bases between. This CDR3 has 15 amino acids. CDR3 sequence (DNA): TGTGCCAGCAGTGCAGGGCTTGAGAGCAATCAGCCCCAGCATTTT. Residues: CASSAGLESNQPQHF.

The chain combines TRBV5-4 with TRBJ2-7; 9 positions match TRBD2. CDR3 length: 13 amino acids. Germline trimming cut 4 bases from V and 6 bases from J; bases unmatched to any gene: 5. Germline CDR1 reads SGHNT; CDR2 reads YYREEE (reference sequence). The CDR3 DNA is TGTGCCAGCAGCAAGGGACTAGCCATCGAGCAGTACTTC. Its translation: CASSKGLAIEQYF.

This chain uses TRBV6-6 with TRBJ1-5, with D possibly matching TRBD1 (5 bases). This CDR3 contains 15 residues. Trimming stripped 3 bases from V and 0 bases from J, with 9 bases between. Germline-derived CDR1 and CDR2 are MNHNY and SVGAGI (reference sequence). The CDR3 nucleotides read TGTGCCAGCAGTTATGGGGCCCATAGCAATCAGCCCCAGCATTTT. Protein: CASSYGAHSNQPQHF.

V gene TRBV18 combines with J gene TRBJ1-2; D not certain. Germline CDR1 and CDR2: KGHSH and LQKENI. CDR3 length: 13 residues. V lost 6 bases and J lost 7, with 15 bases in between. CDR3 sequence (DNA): TGTGCCAGCTCCCCCCAGCAGGCATCTGGCTACACCTTC. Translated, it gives CASSPQQASGYTF.